These 29 T cell receptor beta chains were all obtained from the same sample, sequenced in a study of OX40 agonist ivuxolimab in advanced cancers. TCRdb's table, derived via immunoSEQ multiplex PCR, lists solely in-frame clones and lacks some. Among around 34,000 clones listed, approximately 79% were seen once. This material consisted of CD4+ or CD8+ T cells sorted from blood, taken in a trial of the OX40 agonist ivuxolimab. Source of these receptors: an adult with an advanced solid tumor such as melanoma, head and neck, liver or kidney cancer.

The V call is TRBV6-8, the J call TRBJ2-4; TRBD1 aligns across 8 bases. CDR1 is MNHGY and CDR2 is SAAAGT in the germline V gene. V shed 5 bases, J shed 8 bases, and the junction held 17 bases outside the gene matches. There are 17 residues in the CDR3. This CDR3 is CASSPTGDGIGGYIQYF. The DNA for the CDR3 is TGTGCCAGCAGTCCGACAGGGGATGGCATAGGCGGGTACATTCAGTACTTC.

The V gene is TRBV5-1, the J gene TRBJ2-2; TRBD2 matches at 8 bases. Looked up from germline, CDR1 is SGHRS and CDR2 is YFSETQ. J gave up 8 bases and V 3 bases, and 6 bases lay outside the gene matches. CDR3 length: 14 residues. The CDR3 DNA sequence: TGCGCCAGCAGCTCGCGGGGGGCCTTTGGGGAGCTGTTTTTT. Its translation: CASSSRGAFGELFF.

This rearrangement joins TRBV6-5 to TRBJ2-7, with D perhaps TRBD2 (7 bases). Germline V gene sequence: CDR1 MNHEY, CDR2 SVGAGI. V was clipped by 2 bases and J by 3 bases, with 14 bases between them. CDR3 length: 15 residues. CDR3 region: CASSYGGGADYEQYF. In DNA, the CDR3 is TGTGCCAGCAGTTACGGGGGGGGCGCAGACTACGAGCAGTACTTC.

Only a few counts were recorded for this clone. The CDR3 loop reads CASSSDRYGYTF. The CDR3 nucleotides are TGTGCCAGCAGCTCGGACAGGTACGGCTACACCTTC. The V gene is TRBV5-4, the J gene TRBJ1-2, with 7 positions matching TRBD1. V shed 3 bases and J 8 bases; nucleotides not matched to a gene: 4. Germline assignment: CDR1 SGHNT and CDR2 YYREEE (reference sequence). The CDR3 is made up of 12 amino acids. The full variable domain, rest sourced from reference TRBV5-4 and TRBJ1-2, is ETGVTQSPTHLIKTRGQQVTLRCSSQSGHNTVSWYQQALGQGPQFIFQYYREEENGRGNFPPRFSGLQFPNYSSELNVNALELDDSALYLCASSSDRYGYTFGSGTRLTVV.

The rearrangement links TRBV5-1 to TRBJ2-5, with D possibly matching TRBD1 (5 bases). V dropped 5 bases and J dropped 5 bases, with 13 bases sitting between them. Germline assignment: CDR1 SGHRS and CDR2 YFSETQ. This CDR3 region has 13 residues. DNA for the CDR3: TGCGCCAGCAGTATGGGGCCTGGGGAGACCCAGTACTTC. Protein sequence: CASSMGPGETQYF.

In DNA form, the CDR3 reads TGCAGCGTTTGGGCAGGGGCGGGAAATGAAAAACTGTTTTTT. It is translated as CSVWAGAGNEKLFF. This chain connects TRBV29-1 to TRBJ1-4, with D possibly matching TRBD1 (6 bases). Trimming removed 5 bases from V and 5 bases from J, with 15 bases in between. CDR1 SQVTM and CDR2 ANQGSEA come from the germline V gene. The CDR3 loop spans 14 amino acids.

The chain links TRBV5-6 to TRBJ2-2; D gene unclear. CDR3 length: 14 residues. Germline V gene data show CDR1 as SGHDT and CDR2 as YYEEEE. V was clipped by 0 bases and J by 6 bases, with 9 bases between them. CDR3 sequence reads: CASSLGPQPGELFF. In DNA form, the CDR3 reads TGTGCCAGCAGCTTGGGACCTCAGCCCGGGGAGCTGTTTTTT.

The rearrangement links TRBV6-5 to TRBJ2-7, with 8 bases identical to TRBD1. CDR1 MNHEY and CDR2 SVGAGI come from the germline V gene. The CDR3 length is 16 residues. With V trimmed by 0 bases and J by 1 base, 5 bases remained unmatched. CDR3 DNA: TGTGCCAGCAGTTACTCTGGGACAGGCCCTTCCTACGAGCAGTACTTC. The encoded protein is CASSYSGTGPSYEQYF.

The CDR3 reads CASSDTSSGNTIYF. The CDR3 region has the DNA TGCGCCAGCAGTGATACCAGCTCTGGAAACACCATATATTTT. The chain couples TRBV10-2 to TRBJ1-3; D ambiguous. Trimming stripped 3 bases from V and 0 bases from J, with 6 bases between. CDR3 length equals 14 residues. CDR1 and CDR2 (germline): WSHSY, SAAADI.

The chain carries TRBV11-2 and TRBJ2-5; D is undetermined. With 7 bases removed from V and 1 base from J, the gap between germline ends came to 4 bases. CDR3 length equals 11 residues. The germline CDR1 and CDR2 sequences are SGHAT and FQNNGV. DNA for the CDR3: TGTGCCAGCACGCCCCAAGAGACCCAGTACTTC. The encoded protein is CASTPQETQYF.

The chain links TRBV4-2 to TRBJ2-7; 8 bases fit TRBD2. V gave up 0 bases and J gave up 4 bases; unmatched junction bases: 5. Germline V lookup: CDR1 LGHNA, CDR2 YNFKEQ. The CDR3 totals 15 residues. DNA of the CDR3: TGTGCCAGCAGCCAAGATCTCGCGGGGGGTTACGAGCAGTACTTC. Its protein is CASSQDLAGGYEQYF.

The chain uses TRBV5-1 and TRBJ1-5, with D hard to call. The CDR3 has 15 amino acids. Germline V gives CDR1 SGHRS, CDR2 YFSETQ. V lost 0 bases to trimming and J lost 0 bases, with 7 bases between them. CDR3 bases: TGCGCCAGCAGCTTGGAGGGTTATAGCAATCAGCCCCAGCATTTT. It encodes CASSLEGYSNQPQHF. The whole variable domain, filled in from reference TRBV5-1 and TRBJ1-5, reads KAGVTQTPRYLIKTRGQQVTLSCSPISGHRSVSWYQQTPGQGLQFLFEYFSETQRNKGNFPGRFSGRQFSNSRSEMNVSTLELGDSALYLCASSLEGYSNQPQHFGDGTRLSIL.

The chain employs TRBV27 and TRBJ2-3; 15 bases match TRBD2. V lost 5 bases to trimming and J lost 7 bases; unmatched junction nucleotides: 13. This CDR3 spans 18 amino acids. The V gene's germline CDR1 is MNHEY and CDR2 SMNVEV (reference sequence). CDR3 DNA sequence: TGTGCCAGCAGTAGGACTAGCGGGAGGGGAAGTACGGAAAATACGCAGTATTTT. It translates to CASSRTSGRGSTENTQYF.

The rearrangement joins TRBV10-3 to TRBJ2-2; D gene ambiguous. The CDR3 extends over 15 amino acids. CDR1 is ENHRY and CDR2 is SYGVKD in the germline V gene. V lost 3 bases and J 4 bases, leaving 12 bases between the germline ends. The CDR3 sequence is CAISDGQEGTGELFF. In DNA form, the CDR3 reads TGTGCCATCAGTGACGGTCAAGAAGGCACCGGGGAGCTGTTTTTT.

The chain combines TRBV7-2 with TRBJ1-1; tentative D call: TRBD1 (6 bases). Per germline, CDR1 SGHTA and CDR2 FQGNSA. This CDR3 comprises 15 residues. The ends were cut back, 2 bases at V and 4 bases at J, with 14 bases in the middle. DNA of the CDR3: TGTGCCAGCAGCTTAAGGGGGGGCAGTGGCACTGAAGCTTTCTTT. Protein sequence: CASSLRGGSGTEAFF.

This chain joins TRBV15 and TRBJ2-1; D uncertain. The V gene lost 2 bases and the J gene lost 5 bases, with 4 bases spanning the gap. Germline CDR1 LNHNV, CDR2 YYDKDF (reference sequence). CDR3 length equals 12 residues. The CDR3 DNA sequence: TGTGCCACCAGCAGACAGGACAATGAGCAGTTCTTC. Amino acids: CATSRQDNEQFF.

The chain carries TRBV7-9 and TRBJ1-2; D gene ambiguous. Trimming pared 2 bases from V and 4 bases from J, leaving 11 bases between. Germline V gene lookup returns CDR1 SEHNR and CDR2 FQNEAQ (reference sequence). This CDR3 comprises 14 residues. CDR3 residues: CASSLIGASYGYTF. The DNA of the CDR3 is TGTGCCAGCAGCTTAATCGGCGCCAGCTATGGCTACACCTTC. The variable domain in full, with the rest retrieved from reference TRBV7-9 and TRBJ1-2, is DTGVSQNPRHKITKRGQNVTFRCDPISEHNRLYWYRQTLGQGPEFLTYFQNEAQLEKSRLLSDRFSAERPKGSFSTLEIQRTEQGDSAMYLCASSLIGASYGYTFGSGTRLTVV.

This clone appeared a few times. The chain recombines TRBV7-9 with TRBJ1-1; D is ambiguous. CDR1 is SEHNR, CDR2 FQNEAQ, per germline (reference sequence). The V end was cut by 1 base, the J end by 3 bases, with 9 bases between. The CDR3 is made up of 14 amino acids. CDR3 nucleotide sequence: TGTGCCAGCAGCTTAGGGCAGATAGACACTGAAGCTTTCTTT. Translation gives CASSLGQIDTEAFF.

V and J are TRBV29-1 and TRBJ2-2; no clear D. Trimming took off 3 bases at V and 3 bases at J, with 5 bases between the two ends. Germline V gene sequence: CDR1 SQVTM, CDR2 ANQGSEA. The CDR3 has 12 residues. For the CDR3, the DNA is TGCAGCGTTGAGGCTGACACCGGGGAGCTGTTTTTT. This encodes CSVEADTGELFF.

J is TRBJ2-1 and V is TRBV20-1; D remains unclear. The CDR3 totals 11 residues. The germline V gene has CDR1 DFQATT and CDR2 SNEGSKA (reference sequence). The V gene lost 1 base and the J gene lost 9 bases, with 7 bases spanning the gap. CDR3 in amino acids: CSARGPGEQFF. As DNA, the CDR3 is TGCAGTGCTAGAGGTCCGGGTGAGCAGTTCTTC.

The CDR3: CASSLETGPGTEAFF. DNA for the CDR3: TGCGCCAGCAGCTTGGAGACAGGGCCGGGCACTGAAGCTTTCTTT. V and J are TRBV5-1 and TRBJ1-1, with 7 bases aligning to TRBD1. The CDR3 sequence is 15 residues long. Germline CDR1 is SGHRS and CDR2 is YFSETQ. J gave up 4 bases and V 0 bases, and 6 bases lay outside the gene matches.

This clone was observed a handful of times. This rearrangement joins TRBV7-8 to TRBJ2-7; D is perhaps TRBD2 (6 bases). Germline CDR1 reads SGHVS; CDR2 reads FQNEAQ. V was trimmed by 3 bases and J by 2 bases, leaving 8 bases between them. The CDR3 runs 13 residues. The CDR3, as DNA: TGTGCCAGCAGCTTGGGCGGGACCTACGAGCAGTACTTC. Translation gives CASSLGGTYEQYF.

This rearrangement joins TRBV7-8 to TRBJ1-3; 9 positions agree with TRBD1. V shed 2 bases and J 5 bases; nucleotides not matched to a gene: 4. CDR1 and CDR2 (germline): SGHVS, FQNEAQ. The CDR3 covers 15 residues. The CDR3 is CASSLRGQGRNTIYF. For the CDR3, the DNA is TGTGCCAGCAGCTTAAGGGGACAGGGCAGAAACACCATATATTTT.

This chain connects TRBV21-1 to TRBJ1-3; the table gives TRBD1 as D, unverified against the DNA. TRBV21-1 is a known pseudogene. The CDR3 consists of 15 residues. CDR3 residues: CASSFDRSSGNTIYF. In DNA form, the CDR3 reads TGTGCCAGCAGCTTCGACAGGAGCTCTGGAAACACCATATATTTT.

The table lists this clone with a count of one. This rearrangement joins TRBV5-1 to TRBJ1-1; no firm D call. Germline CDR1 is SGHRS and CDR2 is YFSETQ. V was trimmed by 4 bases and J by 3 bases, leaving 10 bases between them. The CDR3 spans 13 residues. The CDR3 region has the DNA TGCGCCAGCAGCCGAGGACTGGACACTGAAGCTTTCTTT. It yields the protein CASSRGLDTEAFF. The full variable domain, rest sourced from reference TRBV5-1 and TRBJ1-1, is KAGVTQTPRYLIKTRGQQVTLSCSPISGHRSVSWYQQTPGQGLQFLFEYFSETQRNKGNFPGRFSGRQFSNSRSEMNVSTLELGDSALYLCASSRGLDTEAFFGQGTRLTVV.

This clone has only a few counts. The genes are TRBV7-2 and TRBJ2-7; TRBD1 matches at 8 bases. The germline V gene encodes CDR1 SGHTA and CDR2 FQGNSA. V dropped 4 bases and J dropped 7; count of bases not matched to a gene: 12. This CDR3 is 15 amino acids long. As DNA, the CDR3 is TGTGCCAGCAGCTACTCCTTGGACAGGGAATTAGAGCAGTACTTC. Translated, it gives CASSYSLDRELEQYF.

This chain uses TRBV28 with TRBJ2-7, with D unclear. The CDR3 contains 12 residues. CDR1 MDHEN and CDR2 SYDVKM come from the germline V gene. Trimming cost V 3 bases and J 3 bases, with 6 bases left between them. The CDR3 DNA reads as TGTGCCAGCAGTTTGGGCCGCTACGAGCAGTACTTC. Translated: CASSLGRYEQYF.

This clone was observed a single time. Other DNA sequences in this sample translate to the same CDR3. The V call is TRBV5-4, the J call TRBJ1-2, with 8 positions matching TRBD1. This CDR3 spans 13 amino acids. J gave up 7 bases and V 4 bases, and 6 bases lay outside the gene matches. Germline V gene data show CDR1 as SGHNT and CDR2 as YYREEE (reference sequence). The CDR3 protein is CASSITGGRGYTF. DNA of the CDR3: TGTGCCAGCAGCATTACAGGGGGTCGTGGCTACACCTTC.

The sample holds one count of this clone. This chain connects TRBV19 to TRBJ1-5, with D possibly matching TRBD1 (5 bases). CDR1 LNHDA and CDR2 SQIVND come from the germline V gene (reference sequence). The CDR3 consists of 19 residues. V was cut by 1 base and J by 0 bases, with 19 bases left in between. This CDR3 reads CASSIVGIPGSYSNQPQHF. Here the CDR3 DNA reads TGTGCCAGTAGTATAGTGGGGATCCCAGGGTCCTATAGCAATCAGCCCCAGCATTTT. The variable domain in full, completed from reference TRBV19 and TRBJ1-5, reads DGGITQSPKYLFRKEGQNVTLSCEQNLNHDAMYWYRQDPGQGLRLIYYSQIVNDFQKGDIAEGYSVSREKKESFPLTVTSAQKNPTAFYLCASSIVGIPGSYSNQPQHFGDGTRLSIL.